This T cell receptor beta chain was sequenced for a study of blood T cell repertoires in COVID-19. Assay: immunoSEQ multiplex PCR; the TCRdb copy retains only in-frame clones and omits some. This table has fewer than 65,000 clones, 80% to 90% appearing once. Trimming removed 0 bases from V and 3 bases from J; junction bases left unmatched: 4. Per germline, CDR1 SGDLS and CDR2 YYNGEE. This CDR3 has 15 residues. V usage is TRBV9 and J usage is TRBJ2-7; TRBD1 matches 9 bases. This receptor was taken from a woman aged 55 to 70 with COVID-19, enrolled during active disease. The sample was peripheral blood. This chain's CDR3 is CASSVGGQGNYEQYF. For the CDR3, the DNA is TGTGCCAGCAGCGTAGGGGGACAGGGCAACTACGAGCAGTACTTC.